These T cell receptor beta chains were read from a single sample in a study of blood T cell repertoires in COVID-19. Some clones are missing from TCRdb's copy, which holds only in-frame ones; the method was immunoSEQ multiplex PCR. The repertoire consists of 65,000 to 70,000 clones, with about 86% occurring once and the leading ten covering roughly 4.5%. The material sequenced was peripheral blood. These receptors originate from a woman aged 55-75 years with acute or convalescent COVID-19. CDR3s include the opening cysteine and the closing phenylalanine or tryptophan. Fields, in order: D gene, clone size, V gene, J gene, CDR3 DNA, CDR3 protein. A D gene is named only where the DNA matches it firmly. For some rows the clone size is stated as once, few or many, or as a class when expanded; others skip it.

d_call: -; clone_size: -; v_call: TRBV19; j_call: TRBJ1-1; cdr3_nt: TGTGCCCTCGCGGGGGGGACTGAAGCTTTCTTT; cdr3_aa: CALAGGTEAFF
d_call: -; clone_size: -; v_call: TRBV30; j_call: TRBJ1-3; cdr3_nt: TGTGCCTGGAGTGTGCGGAGGGGATCCCTAAGTGGCACCATATATTTT; cdr3_aa: CAWSVRRGSLSGTIYF
d_call: TRBD2; clone_size: -; v_call: TRBV4-2; j_call: TRBJ2-3; cdr3_nt: TGTGCCAGCAGCCAAGAAAGTCCCAGGACTAGCACCCGATTCACAGATACGCAGTATTTT; cdr3_aa: CASSQESPRTSTRFTDTQYF
d_call: TRBD2; clone_size: -; v_call: TRBV5-4; j_call: TRBJ2-7; cdr3_nt: TGTGCCAGCAGTAGCGGGACTAGCGGGGGGGCATACGAGCAGTACTTC; cdr3_aa: CASSSGTSGGAYEQYF
d_call: TRBD2; clone_size: -; v_call: TRBV13; j_call: TRBJ2-1; cdr3_nt: TGTGCCAGCAGCTTCACCTTTAGCGGGGGGTCCAATGAGCAGTTCTTC; cdr3_aa: CASSFTFSGGSNEQFF
d_call: -; clone_size: -; v_call: TRBV18; j_call: TRBJ1-2; cdr3_nt: TGTGCCAGCTCACCAGGGAGTCGGGACTATGGCTACACCTTC; cdr3_aa: CASSPGSRDYGYTF
d_call: -; clone_size: -; v_call: TRBV27; j_call: TRBJ2-7; cdr3_nt: TGTGCCAGCAGTTTATCAGGGGCAGGGTCCTACGAGCAGTACTTC; cdr3_aa: CASSLSGAGSYEQYF
d_call: TRBD2; clone_size: -; v_call: TRBV19; j_call: TRBJ2-5; cdr3_nt: TGTGCCACCTCCCGGGACGGGGGGGTATTAGAAGAGACCCAGTACTTC; cdr3_aa: CATSRDGGVLEETQYF
d_call: -; clone_size: -; v_call: TRBV28; j_call: TRBJ1-2; cdr3_nt: TGTGCCAGCGCCGATATGAGGGGGACATTCTTTTCGAACTTC; cdr3_aa: CASADMRGTFFSNF
d_call: TRBD1; clone_size: -; v_call: TRBV7-3; j_call: TRBJ1-2; cdr3_nt: TGTGCCAGCAGCGATGGACAGGCTCGTGGCTACACCTTC; cdr3_aa: CASSDGQARGYTF
d_call: TRBD2; clone_size: -; v_call: TRBV4-2; j_call: TRBJ2-3; cdr3_nt: TGTGCCAGCAGCCAAGATTGGGCGGGGGAGACAGATACGCAGTATTTT; cdr3_aa: CASSQDWAGETDTQYF
d_call: -; clone_size: -; v_call: TRBV4-1; j_call: TRBJ2-3; cdr3_nt: TGCGCCAGCAGCCAAGTTAGCGCACTCACAGATACGCAGTATTTT; cdr3_aa: CASSQVSALTDTQYF
d_call: -; clone_size: -; v_call: TRBV7-2; j_call: TRBJ1-4; cdr3_nt: TGTGCCAGCAGCTTAGTATCTACCACTAATGAAAAACTGTTTTTT; cdr3_aa: CASSLVSTTNEKLFF
d_call: -; clone_size: -; v_call: TRBV2; j_call: TRBJ2-1; cdr3_nt: TGTGCCAGCAGTGAAATTTCGAGCGCCCATGAGCAGTTCTTC; cdr3_aa: CASSEISSAHEQFF
d_call: TRBD1; clone_size: -; v_call: TRBV27; j_call: TRBJ1-2; cdr3_nt: TGTGCCAGCAGCAGGGGACAGGGCAGTTATGGCTACACCTTC; cdr3_aa: CASSRGQGSYGYTF
d_call: TRBD1; clone_size: -; v_call: TRBV7-8; j_call: TRBJ1-4; cdr3_nt: TGTGCCAGCAGCTTAGCGGGACAGGGCATAATTAATGAAAAACTGTTTTTT; cdr3_aa: CASSLAGQGIINEKLFF
d_call: -; clone_size: -; v_call: TRBV2; j_call: TRBJ1-5; cdr3_nt: TGTGCCAGCATTCGGGACATTTTTAGCAATCAGCCCCAGCATTTT; cdr3_aa: CASIRDIFSNQPQHF
d_call: TRBD1; clone_size: -; v_call: TRBV19; j_call: TRBJ1-1; cdr3_nt: TGTGCCAGTAGCCTAGTACCGGGACAGGAAGCTTTCTTT; cdr3_aa: CASSLVPGQEAFF
d_call: -; clone_size: -; v_call: TRBV11-2; j_call: TRBJ2-5; cdr3_nt: TGTGCCAGCAGCTTAACGAGCTACCAGACCCAGTACTTC; cdr3_aa: CASSLTSYQTQYF
d_call: TRBD1; clone_size: -; v_call: TRBV5-5; j_call: TRBJ1-1; cdr3_nt: TGTGCCAGCACCTTTTACAGGGGAAACACTGAAGCTTTCTTT; cdr3_aa: CASTFYRGNTEAFF
d_call: -; clone_size: -; v_call: TRBV3-1/TRBV3-2; j_call: TRBJ2-1; cdr3_nt: TGTGCCAGCGGAGTGGGGGGAACGCGGATGGTGGATGAGCAGTTCTTC; cdr3_aa: CASGVGGTRMVDEQFF
d_call: TRBD1; clone_size: -; v_call: TRBV18; j_call: TRBJ1-2; cdr3_nt: TGTGCCAGCTCACCACCGAACAGGGGACGAGAAGGCTACACCTTC; cdr3_aa: CASSPPNRGREGYTF
d_call: -; clone_size: -; v_call: TRBV10-1; j_call: TRBJ1-1; cdr3_nt: TGCGCCGTCTATTGGCCGGGCACTGAAGCTTTCTTT; cdr3_aa: CAVYWPGTEAFF
d_call: TRBD2; clone_size: -; v_call: TRBV5-6; j_call: TRBJ2-3; cdr3_nt: TGTGCCAGCAGCTTCCCGGGACTAGCGGGGCGGGGTACGCAGTATTTT; cdr3_aa: CASSFPGLAGRGTQYF
d_call: TRBD1; clone_size: -; v_call: TRBV5-1; j_call: TRBJ1-6; cdr3_nt: TGCGCCAGCAGCCCTGCCGACAGGGTAGTTTCACCCCTCCACTTT; cdr3_aa: CASSPADRVVSPLHF
d_call: TRBD1; clone_size: few; v_call: TRBV18; j_call: TRBJ1-4; cdr3_nt: TGTGCCAGCTCACCAGGGACAGCCTTTGGGGAAAAACTGTTTTTT; cdr3_aa: CASSPGTAFGEKLFF
d_call: TRBD1; clone_size: once; v_call: TRBV5-8; j_call: TRBJ1-2; cdr3_nt: TGTGCCAGCAGCCCCGGACAGGGCTATGGCTACACCTTC; cdr3_aa: CASSPGQGYGYTF
d_call: -; clone_size: -; v_call: TRBV3-1/TRBV3-2; j_call: TRBJ1-4; cdr3_nt: TGTGCCAGCAGCCAAGAATCGAGACTGGGAAAACTGTTTTTT; cdr3_aa: CASSQESRLGKLFF
d_call: TRBD1; clone_size: once; v_call: TRBV7-2; j_call: TRBJ1-2; cdr3_nt: TGTGCCAGCAGCCCCACGGACAGGCCCTCCCTAAACTATGGCTACACCTTC; cdr3_aa: CASSPTDRPSLNYGYTF
d_call: -; clone_size: -; v_call: TRBV5-1; j_call: TRBJ1-5; cdr3_nt: TGCGCCAGCAGCTTGGGGGACAATAATGCCCAGCCCCAGCATTTT; cdr3_aa: CASSLGDNNAQPQHF
d_call: -; clone_size: few; v_call: TRBV7-9; j_call: TRBJ1-2; cdr3_nt: TGTGCCAGCAGGTGGGAGATCTCGGGCTACACCTTC; cdr3_aa: CASRWEISGYTF
d_call: -; clone_size: -; v_call: TRBV19; j_call: TRBJ1-2; cdr3_nt: TGTGCCAGTAGTATAGAAAAGGGGCCCTATGGCTACACCTTC; cdr3_aa: CASSIEKGPYGYTF
d_call: TRBD1; clone_size: -; v_call: TRBV5-1; j_call: TRBJ1-2; cdr3_nt: TGCGCCAGCAGCTTGGATGGTCAGGGGGCAATGGACTATGGCTACACCTTC; cdr3_aa: CASSLDGQGAMDYGYTF
d_call: TRBD1; clone_size: -; v_call: TRBV5-1; j_call: TRBJ2-3; cdr3_nt: TGCGCCAGCAGCTTGGAACAGGGGGGAACGGATACGCAGTATTTT; cdr3_aa: CASSLEQGGTDTQYF
d_call: -; clone_size: -; v_call: TRBV6-5; j_call: TRBJ1-5; cdr3_nt: TGTGCCAGCAGTTACAATCCCCCAGGGTTCGGTCAGCCCCAGCATTTT; cdr3_aa: CASSYNPPGFGQPQHF
d_call: -; clone_size: -; v_call: TRBV19; j_call: TRBJ2-3; cdr3_nt: TGTGCCAGTAGTGCGACTAGCACAGATACGCAGTATTTT; cdr3_aa: CASSATSTDTQYF
d_call: -; clone_size: -; v_call: TRBV20-1; j_call: TRBJ2-3; cdr3_nt: TGCAGTGCTAGTCCCCAGGGCGGCGCAGATACGCAGTATTTT; cdr3_aa: CSASPQGGADTQYF
d_call: -; clone_size: -; v_call: TRBV6-1; j_call: TRBJ1-1; cdr3_nt: TGTGCCAGCAGTGAAGCCCAGGGACTGAGGGCTTTCTTT; cdr3_aa: CASSEAQGLRAFF
d_call: TRBD1; clone_size: -; v_call: TRBV19; j_call: TRBJ2-5; cdr3_nt: TGTGCCAGTAGTACAGGGGGTTCTGGGCAAGAGACCCAGTACTTC; cdr3_aa: CASSTGGSGQETQYF
d_call: -; clone_size: -; v_call: TRBV24-1; j_call: TRBJ1-5; cdr3_nt: TGTGCCACCAGCAATAGCAATCAGCCCCAGCATTTT; cdr3_aa: CATSNSNQPQHF
d_call: -; clone_size: -; v_call: TRBV7-9; j_call: TRBJ1-3; cdr3_nt: TGTGCCAGCAGCTTAGGTCCGGGGGGAAACACCATATATTTT; cdr3_aa: CASSLGPGGNTIYF
d_call: TRBD1; clone_size: -; v_call: TRBV6-6; j_call: TRBJ1-6; cdr3_nt: TGTGCCACCTATTCCGGGACAGGCTACTCACCCCTCCACTTT; cdr3_aa: CATYSGTGYSPLHF
d_call: -; clone_size: once; v_call: TRBV7-9; j_call: TRBJ1-3; cdr3_nt: TGTGCCAGCAGCTTAGAGGGGACTGCTGGAAACACCATATATTTT; cdr3_aa: CASSLEGTAGNTIYF
d_call: -; clone_size: -; v_call: TRBV19; j_call: TRBJ1-1; cdr3_nt: TGTGCCAGTAGTACCCTCGGGGGGGGAGGCACTGAAGCTTTCTTT; cdr3_aa: CASSTLGGGGTEAFF
d_call: TRBD1; clone_size: -; v_call: TRBV7-9; j_call: TRBJ2-2; cdr3_nt: TGTGCCAGCAGCCCGCCGGGACAGGGCAGCGGGGAGCTGTTTTTT; cdr3_aa: CASSPPGQGSGELFF
d_call: TRBD2; clone_size: -; v_call: TRBV10-3; j_call: TRBJ2-1; cdr3_nt: TGTGCCACCGGGACTAGCGCTCCGAATGAGCAGTTCTTC; cdr3_aa: CATGTSAPNEQFF
d_call: -; clone_size: once; v_call: TRBV19; j_call: TRBJ2-1; cdr3_nt: TGTGCCAGTAGTAGGAACAGTGAGCAGTTCTTC; cdr3_aa: CASSRNSEQFF